This TCR beta chain stems from a study of T cell changes during pregnancy in multiple sclerosis. The assay was immunoSEQ multiplex PCR, and TCRdb's table has in-frame clones only and misses some. The data contain around 52,000 clones, 92% of them singletons. V lost 4 bases and J lost 4, with 12 bases in between. Germline CDR1 SGHRS, CDR2 YFSETQ. The CDR3 length is 14 residues. The specimen comprised CD4+ T cells from peripheral blood mononuclear cells, sampled in the second trimester of pregnancy. The chain carries TRBV5-1 and TRBJ1-5, with D possibly being TRBD1 (6 bases). The clonotype was recovered from a female donor with multiple sclerosis, enrolled in a pregnancy study. CDR3 loop: CASSTDSQNQPQHF. CDR3 DNA sequence: TGCGCCAGCAGCACGGACAGCCAGAATCAGCCCCAGCATTTT.